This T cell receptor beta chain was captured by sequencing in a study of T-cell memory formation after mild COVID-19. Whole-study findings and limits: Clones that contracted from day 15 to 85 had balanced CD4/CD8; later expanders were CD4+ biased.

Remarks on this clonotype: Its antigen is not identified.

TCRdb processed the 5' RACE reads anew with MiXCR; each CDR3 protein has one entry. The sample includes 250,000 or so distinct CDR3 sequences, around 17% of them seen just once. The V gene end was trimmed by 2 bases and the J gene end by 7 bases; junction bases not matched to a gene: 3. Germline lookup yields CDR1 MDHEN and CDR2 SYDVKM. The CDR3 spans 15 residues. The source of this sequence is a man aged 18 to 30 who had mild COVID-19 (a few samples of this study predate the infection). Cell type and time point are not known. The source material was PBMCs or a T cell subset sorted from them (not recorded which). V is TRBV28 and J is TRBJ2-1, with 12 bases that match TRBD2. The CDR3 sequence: CASSLVLAGGNEQFF. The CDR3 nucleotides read TGTGCCAGCAGTTTAGTACTAGCGGGGGGAAATGAGCAGTTCTTC.